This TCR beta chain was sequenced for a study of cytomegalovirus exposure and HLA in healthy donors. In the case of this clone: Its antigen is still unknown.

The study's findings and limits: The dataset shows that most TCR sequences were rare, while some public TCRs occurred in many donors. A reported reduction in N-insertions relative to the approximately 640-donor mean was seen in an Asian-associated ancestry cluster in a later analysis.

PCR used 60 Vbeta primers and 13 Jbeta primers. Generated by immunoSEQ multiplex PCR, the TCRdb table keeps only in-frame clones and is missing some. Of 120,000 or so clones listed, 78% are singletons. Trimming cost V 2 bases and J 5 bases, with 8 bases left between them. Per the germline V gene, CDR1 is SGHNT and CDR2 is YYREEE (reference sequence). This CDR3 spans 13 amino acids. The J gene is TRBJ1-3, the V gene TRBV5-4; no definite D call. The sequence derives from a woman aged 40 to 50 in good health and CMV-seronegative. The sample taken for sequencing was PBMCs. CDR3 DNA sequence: TGTGCCAGCAGCTTCAGCGGGCGAAACACCATATATTTT. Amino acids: CASSFSGRNTIYF.